The 5 T cell receptor beta chains presented below share a single source sample, sequenced in a study of blood T cells in healthy people across ages. A sample-barcoded 5' primer and a J-beta primer mix were used in a second PCR of roughly 7 to 11 cycles. TCRdb fed the 5' RACE reads into MiXCR, producing one record per CDR3 protein. Among some 900,000 distinct CDR3 sequences listed, more than 25% were seen once. The sequenced sample consisted of blood. Receptor source: a woman older than 75 in good health.

This clonotype has more than one count but fewer than ten. This may come from a read error, since a much larger clone is one base off. The chain has TRBV3-1 and TRBJ2-7; 8 nucleotides line up with TRBD2. V shed 4 bases and J 7 bases; nucleotides not matched to a gene: 9. This CDR3 spans 14 amino acids. From germline, CDR1 is LGHDT and CDR2 YNNKEL (reference sequence). For the CDR3, the DNA is TGTGCCAGCAGCCCGGGACTAGACACCAATGAGCAGTACTTC. This translates into CASSPGLDTNEQYF.

This clonotype has at least ten counts. The genes are TRBV29-1 and TRBJ1-2, with TRBD1 identical over 8 bases. V shed 3 bases and J 4 bases; nucleotides not matched to a gene: 7. The CDR3 is 14 residues long. CDR1 and CDR2 (germline): SQVTM, ANQGSEA. CDR3 sequence: CSVDKMTGAYGYTF. The DNA for the CDR3 is TGCAGCGTTGATAAAATGACAGGGGCCTATGGCTACACCTTC.

The J gene is TRBJ2-1, the V gene TRBV11-1, with D tentatively TRBD2 (5 bases). The CDR3 has 15 residues. Germline V gene lookup returns CDR1 SGHAT and CDR2 FQDESV (reference sequence). V was pared by 5 bases and J by 8 bases, with 19 bases between. CDR3 sequence reads: CASSPGVTGLDEQFF. In DNA form, the CDR3 reads TGTGCCAGCAGCCCCGGGGTCACGGGTCTCGATGAGCAGTTCTTC.

In its sample, this clonotype was seen many times. This chain uses TRBV6-2 or TRBV6-3 with TRBJ2-7, with a weak D call TRBD2 (5 bases). Germline CDR1 and CDR2: MNHEY and SVGEGT. The CDR3 loop spans 15 amino acids. V lost 0 bases, J lost 2 bases, and 11 bases lay in between. In nucleotides, the CDR3 is TGTGCCAGCAGTTACTCGATGCGGGCAACCTACGAGCAGTACTTC. It yields the protein CASSYSMRATYEQYF.

To note about this clonotype: The junction departs from germline at one end; a sequencing error may be responsible. The V gene is TRBV2, the J gene TRBJ2-5; TRBD2 matches at 7 bases. The CDR3 covers 13 residues. The germline V gene has CDR1 SNHLY and CDR2 FYNNEI. As DNA, the CDR3 is TGTGCCAGCAGGGTGGGACTACGGGAGACCCAGTATTTC. This sequence encodes CASRVGLRETQYF.